Below, 18 T cell receptor beta chains from the same sample are listed, as sequenced in a study of blood T cell repertoires in COVID-19. The data were produced by immunoSEQ multiplex PCR, yet TCRdb's version contains in-frame clones alone and is incomplete. The table shows about 310,000 clones, with about 88% occurring only once. The sequenced sample consisted of peripheral blood. The source of these receptors is a man between 70 and 80 years old with acute or convalescent COVID-19.

The chain links TRBV27 to TRBJ2-1; 11 bases agree with TRBD1. Germline V CDR1 and CDR2: MNHEY, SMNVEV (reference sequence). CDR3 length: 16 residues. V was pared by 4 bases and J by 6 bases, with 8 bases of the junction left unmatched. For the CDR3, the DNA is TGTGCCAGCAGTTCTGTCCGGGACAGGGGGTTCAATGAGCAGTTCTTC. Encoded protein: CASSSVRDRGFNEQFF.

The rearrangement links TRBV15 to TRBJ2-2; 7 bases agree with TRBD2. After removal of 0 bases from V and 7 bases from J, the junction contained 5 bases not matched to a gene. The length of the CDR3 is 15 residues. Germline CDR1 and CDR2: LNHNV and YYDKDF (reference sequence). In nucleotides, the CDR3 is TGTGCCACCAGCAGAGAGGGGAGGGTAGGCGGGGAGCTGTTTTTT. Translation gives CATSREGRVGGELFF.

This clone was detected only a few times. Within the sample, other DNA sequences also encode this same CDR3. The gene calls are TRBV3-1 (or the pseudogene TRBV3-2) and TRBJ2-7; 12 positions agree with TRBD1. The ends lost 2 bases at V and 4 bases at J; junction bases unmatched: 6. The germline gives CDR1 LGHDT, CDR2 YNNKEL (reference sequence). This CDR3 is built from 16 residues. CDR3 amino acids: CASSQTSGQGAYEQYF. In DNA, the CDR3 is TGTGCCAGCAGCCAAACCTCGGGACAGGGGGCGTACGAGCAGTACTTC.

This chain uses TRBV7-2 with TRBJ1-2, with D perhaps matching TRBD1 (5 bases). The CDR3 loop spans 15 amino acids. Germline values: CDR1 SGHTA, CDR2 FQGNSA. V lost 5 bases, J lost 5 bases, and 18 bases lay in between. As DNA, the CDR3 is TGTGCCAGCAGCCCGGGACGGGGGATAGGATATGGCTACACCTTC. Translated, it gives CASSPGRGIGYGYTF.

V gene TRBV30 combines with J gene TRBJ2-3, with D possibly matching TRBD2 (7 bases). Germline values: CDR1 GTSNPN, CDR2 SVGIG (reference sequence). The CDR3 length is 15 residues. Deletions cut 4 bases from V and 6 bases from J, with 20 bases between. CDR3 in DNA: TGTGCCTGGATGAAGCGGGACACCAAGGGGGATACGCAGTATTTT. This translates into CAWMKRDTKGDTQYF.

V and J are TRBV6-5 and TRBJ1-1; TRBD1 might be the D (6 bases). The germline gives CDR1 MNHEY, CDR2 SVGAGI. V gave up 8 bases and J gave up 4 bases, with 14 bases separating them. The CDR3 spans 13 residues. As DNA, the CDR3 is TGTGCCAGCCGCCGGGACATAATCACTGAAGCTTTCTTT. Translating it yields CASRRDIITEAFF.

The count of this clone is one. The chain recombines TRBV19 with TRBJ1-5; TRBD1 is a possible D gene (6 bases). CDR1 and CDR2 from the germline V gene are LNHDA and SQIVND (reference sequence). This CDR3 is 12 amino acids long. Trimming pared 4 bases from V and 12 bases from J, leaving 13 bases between. CDR3 sequence (DNA): TGTGCCAGTAGTACCTGGACAGATTTCCAGCATTTT. As protein: CASSTWTDFQHF.

The V gene is TRBV6-5, the J gene TRBJ2-3; no reliable D call. Germline V lookup: CDR1 MNHEY, CDR2 SVGAGI. Trimming took 6 bases from V and 6 from J, leaving 7 bases between them. The CDR3 sequence is 11 residues long. The CDR3 DNA reads TGTGCCAGCAGGAGTCTGGATACGCAGTATTTT. Translation: CASRSLDTQYF.

The rearrangement links TRBV6-5 to TRBJ1-1; D possibly corresponds to TRBD1 (6 bases). The CDR3 has 14 amino acids. Germline V gives CDR1 MNHEY, CDR2 SVGAGI. The V end was cut by 4 bases, the J end by 1 base, with 10 bases between. The CDR3 protein is CASSSGQTNTEAFF. DNA for the CDR3: TGTGCCAGCAGTTCCGGACAGACGAACACTGAAGCTTTCTTT.

This clone was observed a single time. The chain has TRBV18 and TRBJ1-1, with D unclear. The CDR3 loop spans 14 amino acids. CDR1 and CDR2 (germline): KGHSH, LQKENI. V was clipped by 2 bases and J by 1 base, with 8 bases between them. CDR3 sequence: CASSPGLQNTEAFF. CDR3 sequence (DNA): TGTGCCAGCTCACCAGGGCTACAGAACACTGAAGCTTTCTTT.

The chain recombines TRBV6-5 with TRBJ1-2; possible D gene TRBD1, 6 bases. V was shortened by 1 base and J by 3 bases, with 12 bases between the two germline ends. The germline CDR1 and CDR2 sequences are MNHEY and SVGAGI. CDR3 length: 15 residues. CDR3 bases: TGTGCCAGCAGTTACTACCCCACAGGGTACTATGGCTACACCTTC. It translates to CASSYYPTGYYGYTF.

This chain uses TRBV28 with TRBJ2-6; tentative D call: TRBD1 (6 bases). Germline assignment: CDR1 MDHEN and CDR2 SYDVKM. The CDR3 length is 19 residues. V was cut by 4 bases and J by 0 bases, with 19 bases left in between. This chain's CDR3 is CASSSSSDRLISGANVLTF. For the CDR3, the DNA is TGTGCCAGCAGTTCCTCCTCGGACAGACTAATCTCTGGGGCCAACGTCCTGACTTTC.

The gene calls are TRBV24-1 and TRBJ2-5; TRBD1 aligns across 12 bases. There are 16 residues in the CDR3. Losses at the gene ends were 1 base for V and 5 bases for J; bases not matched to a gene: 4. Germline loops: CDR1 KGHDR, CDR2 SFDVKD. CDR3 in amino acids: CATSDFGTGGGETQYF. The CDR3 DNA reads as TGTGCCACCAGTGATTTTGGGACAGGGGGCGGGGAGACCCAGTACTTC.

The chain has TRBV5-1 and TRBJ2-5, with D possibly matching TRBD2 (7 bases). With 0 bases removed from V and 5 bases from J, the gap between germline ends came to 14 bases. From germline, CDR1 is SGHRS and CDR2 YFSETQ. The CDR3 runs to 15 residues. The CDR3 reads CASSLEGGAWETQYF. The CDR3 DNA sequence: TGCGCCAGCAGCTTGGAGGGGGGGGCTTGGGAGACCCAGTACTTC. The whole variable domain, remainder taken from reference TRBV5-1 and TRBJ2-5, is KAGVTQTPRYLIKTRGQQVTLSCSPISGHRSVSWYQQTPGQGLQFLFEYFSETQRNKGNFPGRFSGRQFSNSRSEMNVSTLELGDSALYLCASSLEGGAWETQYFGPGTRLLVL.

The chain recombines TRBV18 with TRBJ2-3, with D uncertain. The CDR3 sequence is 14 residues long. Trimming left V 3 bases short and J 2 bases short, with 9 bases between. Germline CDR1 reads KGHSH; CDR2 reads LQKENI. CDR3 in DNA: TGTGCCAGCTCACCCTACCGCCTCACAGATACGCAGTATTTT. Translated, it gives CASSPYRLTDTQYF.

CDR3 amino acids: CASRLTGTGTEKLFF. CDR3 DNA: TGTGCCAGCAGGTTAACCGGGACAGGAACTGAAAAACTGTTTTTT. The V gene is TRBV27, the J gene TRBJ1-4, with 8 positions matching TRBD1. Germline V gene data show CDR1 as MNHEY and CDR2 as SMNVEV (reference sequence). The CDR3 length is 15 residues. Trimming removed 6 bases from V and 7 bases from J; junction bases left unmatched: 10.

The chain joins TRBV11-2 to TRBJ2-7; D is perhaps TRBD2 (6 bases). The length of the CDR3 is 14 residues. Germline loops: CDR1 SGHAT, CDR2 FQNNGV. With 6 bases removed from V and 3 bases from J, the gap between germline ends came to 15 bases. CDR3 nucleotide sequence: TGTGCCAGCAGATCCCTGGGGGGAAACTACGAGCAGTACTTC. Translation: CASRSLGGNYEQYF.

The V call is TRBV5-5, the J call TRBJ1-2; 9 positions match TRBD1. V was clipped by 5 bases and J by 12 bases; unmatched bases: 14. In germline, CDR1 is SGHKS, CDR2 YYEKEE (reference sequence). The CDR3 extends over 14 amino acids. The chain's CDR3 is CASRPGTGPQGDTF. CDR3 DNA: TGTGCCAGCAGACCTGGGACAGGGCCACAGGGGGACACCTTC.